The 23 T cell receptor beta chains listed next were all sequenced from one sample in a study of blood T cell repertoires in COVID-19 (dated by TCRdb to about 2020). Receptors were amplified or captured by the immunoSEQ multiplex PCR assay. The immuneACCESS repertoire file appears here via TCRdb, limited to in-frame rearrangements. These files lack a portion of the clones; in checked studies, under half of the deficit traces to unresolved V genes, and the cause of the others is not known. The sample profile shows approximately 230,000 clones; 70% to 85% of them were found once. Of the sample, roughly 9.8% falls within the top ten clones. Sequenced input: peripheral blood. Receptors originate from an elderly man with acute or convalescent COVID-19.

CDR3 bases: TGTGCCTGGAGTGCGGGTCCCGGGAATGAGCAGTTCTTC. The encoded protein is CAWSAGPGNEQFF. The chain uses TRBV30 and TRBJ2-1, with D hard to call. The germline CDR1 and CDR2 sequences are GTSNPN and SVGIG (reference sequence). V was trimmed by 1 base and J by 7 bases, leaving 11 bases between them. There are 13 residues in the CDR3.

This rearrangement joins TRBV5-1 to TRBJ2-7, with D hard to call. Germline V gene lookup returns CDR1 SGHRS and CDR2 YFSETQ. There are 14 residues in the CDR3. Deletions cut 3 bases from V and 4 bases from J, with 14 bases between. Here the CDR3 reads CASSSSRPFYEQYF. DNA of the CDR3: TGCGCCAGCAGCTCGTCTAGGCCGTTTTACGAGCAGTACTTC. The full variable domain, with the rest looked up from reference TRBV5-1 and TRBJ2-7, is KAGVTQTPRYLIKTRGQQVTLSCSPISGHRSVSWYQQTPGQGLQFLFEYFSETQRNKGNFPGRFSGRQFSNSRSEMNVSTLELGDSALYLCASSSSRPFYEQYFGPGTRLTVT.

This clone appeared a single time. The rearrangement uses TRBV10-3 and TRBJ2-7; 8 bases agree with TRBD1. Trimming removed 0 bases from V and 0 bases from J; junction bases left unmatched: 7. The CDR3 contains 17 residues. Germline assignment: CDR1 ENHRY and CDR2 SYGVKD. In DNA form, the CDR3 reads TGTGCCATCAGTGAGTCCGGACAGGGATCGAACTCCTACGAGCAGTACTTC. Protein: CAISESGQGSNSYEQYF.

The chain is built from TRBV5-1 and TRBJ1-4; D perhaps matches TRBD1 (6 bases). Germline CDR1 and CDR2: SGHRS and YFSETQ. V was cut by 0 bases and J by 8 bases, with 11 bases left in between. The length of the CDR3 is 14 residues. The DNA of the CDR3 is TGCGCCAGCAGCTTGGACGGACAGCGCGAAAAACTGTTTTTT. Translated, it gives CASSLDGQREKLFF.

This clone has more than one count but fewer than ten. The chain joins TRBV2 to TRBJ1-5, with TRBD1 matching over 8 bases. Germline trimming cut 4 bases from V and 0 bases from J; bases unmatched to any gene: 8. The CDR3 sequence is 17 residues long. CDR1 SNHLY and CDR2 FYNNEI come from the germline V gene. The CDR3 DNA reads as TGTGCCAGCAGTGTCGACAGGGGACTTTATAGCAATCAGCCCCAGCATTTT. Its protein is CASSVDRGLYSNQPQHF.

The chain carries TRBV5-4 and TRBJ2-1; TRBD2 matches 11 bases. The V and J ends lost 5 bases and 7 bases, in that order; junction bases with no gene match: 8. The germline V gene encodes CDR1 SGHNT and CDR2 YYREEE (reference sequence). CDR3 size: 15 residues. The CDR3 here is CASRFSGRAWNEQFF. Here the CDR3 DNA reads TGTGCCAGCAGATTTAGCGGGAGGGCTTGGAATGAGCAGTTCTTC. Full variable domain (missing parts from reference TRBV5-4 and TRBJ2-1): ETGVTQSPTHLIKTRGQQVTLRCSSQSGHNTVSWYQQALGQGPQFIFQYYREEENGRGNFPPRFSGLQFPNYSSELNVNALELDDSALYLCASRFSGRAWNEQFFGPGTRLTVL.

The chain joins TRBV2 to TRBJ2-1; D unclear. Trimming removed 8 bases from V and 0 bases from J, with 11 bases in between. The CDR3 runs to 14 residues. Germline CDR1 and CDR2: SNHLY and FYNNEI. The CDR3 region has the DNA TGTGCCAGCCTACTTGCACGCTCCTACAATGAGCAGTTCTTC. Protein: CASLLARSYNEQFF.

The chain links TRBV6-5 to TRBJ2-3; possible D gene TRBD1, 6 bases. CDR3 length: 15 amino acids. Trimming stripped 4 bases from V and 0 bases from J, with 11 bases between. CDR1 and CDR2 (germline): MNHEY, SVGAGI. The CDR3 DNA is TGTGCCAGCAGTTCCAGGGGACCAAGCACAGATACGCAGTATTTT. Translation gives CASSSRGPSTDTQYF.

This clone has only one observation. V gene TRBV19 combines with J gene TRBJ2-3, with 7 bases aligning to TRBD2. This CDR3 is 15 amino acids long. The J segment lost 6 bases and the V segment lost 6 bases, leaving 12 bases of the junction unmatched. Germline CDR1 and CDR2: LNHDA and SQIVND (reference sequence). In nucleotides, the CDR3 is TGTGCCAGTAGCAACAAGCGGGGCGGAGCGGATACGCAGTATTTT. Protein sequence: CASSNKRGGADTQYF.

The DNA of the CDR3 is TGTGCCAGCAGTTACGTAGTGGGGAGCTCCTACAATGAGCAGTTCTTC. It yields the protein CASSYVVGSSYNEQFF. V and J are TRBV6-5 and TRBJ2-1; possibly TRBD2 for D (5 bases). CDR3 size: 16 residues. The V end was cut by 2 bases, the J end by 0 bases, with 11 bases between. Looked up from germline, CDR1 is MNHEY and CDR2 is SVGAGI.

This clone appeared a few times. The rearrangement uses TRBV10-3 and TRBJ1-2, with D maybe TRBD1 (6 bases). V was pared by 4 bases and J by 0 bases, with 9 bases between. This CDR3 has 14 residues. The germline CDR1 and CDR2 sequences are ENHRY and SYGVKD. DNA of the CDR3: TGTGCCATCAGTGGGGGACACTCTAACTATGGCTACACCTTC. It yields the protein CAISGGHSNYGYTF.

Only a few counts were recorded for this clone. CDR3 sequence reads: CASSPSRGYEQYF. The CDR3 DNA is TGTGCCAGCAGTCCCTCCAGGGGCTACGAGCAGTACTTC. The chain combines TRBV28 with TRBJ2-7, with TRBD1 as a possible D gene (6 bases). Between the trimmed V and J ends, which lost 5 bases and 3 bases, there was a span of 11 bases. The CDR3 is made up of 13 amino acids. From germline, CDR1 is MDHEN and CDR2 SYDVKM.

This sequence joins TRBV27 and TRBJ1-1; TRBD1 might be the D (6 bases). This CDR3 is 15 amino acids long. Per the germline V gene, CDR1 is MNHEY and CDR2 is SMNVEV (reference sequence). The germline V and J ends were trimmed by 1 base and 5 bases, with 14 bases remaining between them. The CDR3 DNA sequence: TGTGCCAGCAGTTTATGGGGGGGCGCGGGAACTGAAGCTTTCTTT. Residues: CASSLWGGAGTEAFF.

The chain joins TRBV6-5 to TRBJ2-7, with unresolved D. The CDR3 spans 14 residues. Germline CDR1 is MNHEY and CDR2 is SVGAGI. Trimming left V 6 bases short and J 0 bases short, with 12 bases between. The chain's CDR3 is CASRSEVPSYEQYF. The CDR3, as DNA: TGTGCCAGCAGATCCGAGGTGCCCTCCTACGAGCAGTACTTC.

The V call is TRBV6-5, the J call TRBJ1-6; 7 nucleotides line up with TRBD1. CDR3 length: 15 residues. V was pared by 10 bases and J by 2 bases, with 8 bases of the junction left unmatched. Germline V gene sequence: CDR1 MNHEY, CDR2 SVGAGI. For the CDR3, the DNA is TGTGCCACCGACAGGGAAGGCGCCTATAATTCACCCCTCCACTTT. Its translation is CATDREGAYNSPLHF.

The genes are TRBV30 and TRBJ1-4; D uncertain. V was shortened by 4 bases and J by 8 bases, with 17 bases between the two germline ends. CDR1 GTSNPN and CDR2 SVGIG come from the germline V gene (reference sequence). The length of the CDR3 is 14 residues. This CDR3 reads CAWTNGGKREKLFF. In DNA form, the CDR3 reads TGTGCCTGGACCAACGGTGGTAAACGGGAAAAACTGTTTTTT.

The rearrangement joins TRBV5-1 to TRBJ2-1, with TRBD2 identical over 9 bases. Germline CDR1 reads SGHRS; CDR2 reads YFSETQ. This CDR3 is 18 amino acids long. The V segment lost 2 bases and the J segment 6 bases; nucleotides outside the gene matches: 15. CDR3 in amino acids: CASSLYQYSGGQSNEQFF. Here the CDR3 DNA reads TGCGCCAGCAGCTTATACCAGTATAGCGGGGGCCAGAGCAATGAGCAGTTCTTC.

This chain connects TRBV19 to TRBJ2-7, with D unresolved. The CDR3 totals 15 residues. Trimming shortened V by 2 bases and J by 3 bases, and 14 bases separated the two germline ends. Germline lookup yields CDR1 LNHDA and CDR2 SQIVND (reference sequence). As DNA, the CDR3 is TGTGCCAGTAGTATACCGGGTCTTACCTACTACGAGCAGTACTTC. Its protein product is CASSIPGLTYYEQYF.

Written as DNA, the CDR3 is TGTGCCAGCAGCTTGACCTTCTCCCGGACAGGTGAGCAGTTCTTC. Protein sequence: CASSLTFSRTGEQFF. The chain links TRBV5-8 to TRBJ2-1, with 7 nucleotides matching TRBD1. Germline CDR1 and CDR2: SGHTS and YDEGEE. CDR3 length: 15 residues. The V segment lost 1 base and the J segment 9 bases; nucleotides outside the gene matches: 10.

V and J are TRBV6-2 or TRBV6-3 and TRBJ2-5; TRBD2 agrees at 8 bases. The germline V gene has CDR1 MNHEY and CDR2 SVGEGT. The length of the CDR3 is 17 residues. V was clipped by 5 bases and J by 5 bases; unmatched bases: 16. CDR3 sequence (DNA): TGTGCCAGCAGTCCCGCCTTCGGGGGGGGGCTTGGGGAGACCCAGTACTTC. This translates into CASSPAFGGGLGETQYF.

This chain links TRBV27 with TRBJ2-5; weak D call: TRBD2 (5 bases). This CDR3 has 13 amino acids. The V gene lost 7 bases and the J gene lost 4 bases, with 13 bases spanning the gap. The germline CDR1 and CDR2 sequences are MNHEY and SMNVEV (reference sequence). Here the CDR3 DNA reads TGTGCCAGCAAAGGCCCCGGAGGAGAGACCCAGTACTTC. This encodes CASKGPGGETQYF.

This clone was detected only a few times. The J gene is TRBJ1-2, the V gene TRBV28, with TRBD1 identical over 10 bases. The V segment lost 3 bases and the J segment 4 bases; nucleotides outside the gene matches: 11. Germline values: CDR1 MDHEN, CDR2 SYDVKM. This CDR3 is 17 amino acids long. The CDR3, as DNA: TGTGCCAGCAGTTTTCCTCCGGGACAGGGGTCTTCCTATGGCTACACCTTC. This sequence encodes CASSFPPGQGSSYGYTF.

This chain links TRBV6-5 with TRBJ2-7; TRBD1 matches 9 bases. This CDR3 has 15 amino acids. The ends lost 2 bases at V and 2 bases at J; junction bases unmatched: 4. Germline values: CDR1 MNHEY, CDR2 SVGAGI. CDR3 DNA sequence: TGTGCCAGCAGTTACGCGGACAGGGGACCCTACGAGCAGTACTTC. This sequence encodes CASSYADRGPYEQYF.